These 7 T cell receptor beta chains came from one sample sequenced in a study of blood T cell repertoires in COVID-19. Assay: immunoSEQ multiplex PCR; the TCRdb copy retains only in-frame clones and omits some. This repertoire shows roughly 150,000 clones, 80% to 95% found once; its top ten account for around 2%. Material: peripheral blood. The source is a woman aged 60 to 75 with COVID-19, enrolled during active disease.

The J gene is TRBJ1-5, the V gene TRBV30; D is unclear. This CDR3 spans 15 amino acids. Germline lookup yields CDR1 GTSNPN and CDR2 SVGIG (reference sequence). V was clipped by 1 base and J by 0 bases, with 10 bases between them. The CDR3 loop is CAWSGPGSSNQPQHF. In DNA, the CDR3 is TGTGCCTGGAGTGGACCAGGTTCTAGCAATCAGCCCCAGCATTTT.

The J gene is TRBJ2-3, the V gene TRBV11-2; 8 nucleotides line up with TRBD2. Germline trimming cut 3 bases from V and 5 bases from J; bases unmatched to any gene: 7. The CDR3 is 15 amino acids. In germline, CDR1 is SGHAT, CDR2 FQNNGV. Here the CDR3 reads CASSFRGSGGDTQYF. In DNA, the CDR3 is TGTGCCAGCAGCTTTAGGGGAAGCGGGGGAGATACGCAGTATTTT.

This rearrangement joins TRBV6-2 or TRBV6-3 to TRBJ1-1; D might be TRBD1 (5 bases). The CDR3 runs to 15 residues. Germline CDR1 is MNHEY and CDR2 is SVGEGT. The V end was cut by 6 bases, the J end by 5 bases, with 19 bases between. DNA for the CDR3: TGTGCCAGCAGCCCCGTGGGGGGGGTGTTGACTGAAGCTTTCTTT. Translation gives CASSPVGGVLTEAFF.

V and J are TRBV5-4 and TRBJ2-2; TRBD2 aligns across 11 bases. The germline gives CDR1 SGHNT, CDR2 YYREEE (reference sequence). V shed 0 bases, J shed 7 bases, and the junction held 8 bases outside the gene matches. The CDR3 sequence is 17 residues long. CDR3 amino acids: CASSLGGTSGEFGELFF. The CDR3 DNA sequence: TGTGCCAGCAGCTTGGGTGGGACTAGCGGAGAATTCGGGGAGCTGTTTTTT.

This chain connects TRBV4-2 to TRBJ2-5; TRBD2 agrees at 9 bases. Germline lookup yields CDR1 LGHNA and CDR2 YNFKEQ. The CDR3 has 18 amino acids. The V segment lost 1 base and the J segment 4 bases; nucleotides outside the gene matches: 13. The CDR3 region is CASSQGASGARFRETQYF. DNA for the CDR3: TGTGCCAGCAGCCAAGGGGCTAGCGGGGCCCGCTTTCGAGAGACCCAGTACTTC.

The chain is built from TRBV9 and TRBJ1-2, with D uncertain. The germline V gene encodes CDR1 SGDLS and CDR2 YYNGEE. CDR3 length equals 14 residues. V gave up 3 bases and J gave up 2 bases, with 11 bases separating them. The CDR3 DNA is TGTGCCAGCAGCGGCCTGACGGAGAACTATGGCTACACCTTC. Its translation is CASSGLTENYGYTF.

The rearrangement uses TRBV15 and TRBJ2-2, with no clear D. CDR1 is LNHNV and CDR2 is YYDKDF in the germline V gene (reference sequence). This CDR3 has 13 residues. V lost 3 bases and J 1 base, leaving 3 bases between the germline ends. In DNA form, the CDR3 reads TGTGCCACCAGCAGCCAGAACACCGGGGAGCTGTTTTTT. Its protein product is CATSSQNTGELFF.